This T cell receptor (beta chain) was documented in a study of OX40 agonist ivuxolimab in advanced cancers. Across the study: Those enrolled were 70% to 85% male, with a mean age of roughly 62 years and ages from 23 to 79. Findings of the study overall: The study did not work out the antigen specificity of the expanded peripheral T cells. There were, on average, more expanded clones in CD8+ T cells than in CD4+.

There are 15 residues in the CDR3. V lost 1 base and J 3 bases, leaving 13 bases between the germline ends. CDR1 is LGHNA and CDR2 is YNFKEQ in the germline V gene. Libraries were prepared by immunoSEQ multiplex PCR; TCRdb keeps only in-frame clonotypes and omits some of them. The sample contains over 20,000 clones, approximately 90% of which appear only once. Remarks on this clone: Its antigen is unknown.

Source: CD4+ or CD8+ T cells sorted from blood, taken in a trial of the OX40 agonist ivuxolimab. The chain has TRBV4-2 and TRBJ2-7; maybe TRBD1 (6 bases). The receptor was derived from an adult with an advanced solid tumor such as melanoma, head and neck, liver or kidney cancer. CDR3 sequence (DNA): TGTGCCAGCAGCCAAGTTTTGGGACAAGTCTACGAGCAGTACTTC. It is translated as CASSQVLGQVYEQYF.